Listed below are T cell receptor beta chains from one sample, sequenced in a study of cytomegalovirus exposure and HLA in healthy donors. Profiling relied on immunoSEQ multiplex PCR, and the TCRdb table lists in-frame clones only, not all of them. The sample records 150,000 to 200,000 clones, approximately 87% being singletons. Source material: PBMCs. Every receptor here comes from a woman aged 25-40 years in good health and CMV-seronegative. Both conserved end residues are part of each CDR3. Fields, in order: CDR3 protein, CDR3 DNA, clone size, J gene, V gene, D gene. A D gene is named only where the DNA matches it firmly. Clone size is not always given. Where it is, it says once, few, many or a class for expanded clones.

cdr3_aa: CASSQEGTGTNEKLFF
cdr3_nt: TGCGCCAGCAGCCAAGAAGGGACAGGGACTAATGAAAAACTGTTTTTT
clone_size: many
j_call: TRBJ1-4
v_call: TRBV4-3
d_call: TRBD1

cdr3_aa: CASSSRTGGVYGYTF
cdr3_nt: TGTGCCAGCAGCTCTAGGACAGGGGGAGTCTATGGCTACACCTTC
clone_size: few
j_call: TRBJ1-2
v_call: TRBV5-4
d_call: TRBD1

cdr3_aa: CASSGFLDTEYGYTF
cdr3_nt: TGTGCCAGCTCAGGCTTTCTAGACACGGAGTATGGCTACACCTTC
clone_size: NA
j_call: TRBJ1-2
v_call: TRBV18
d_call: NA

cdr3_aa: CASSWNGQTDTYEQYF
cdr3_nt: TGTGCCAGCAGCTGGAACGGACAGACTGACACCTACGAGCAGTACTTC
clone_size: NA
j_call: TRBJ2-7
v_call: TRBV27
d_call: NA

cdr3_aa: CAWSVTGGVSYGYTF
cdr3_nt: TGTGCCTGGAGTGTAACAGGGGGCGTGTCCTATGGCTACACCTTC
clone_size: NA
j_call: TRBJ1-2
v_call: TRBV30
d_call: TRBD1

cdr3_aa: CASSLRGTGVRGNYEQYF
cdr3_nt: TGTGCCAGCAGCTTGAGGGGGACAGGGGTGAGAGGCAACTACGAGCAGTACTTC
clone_size: NA
j_call: TRBJ2-7
v_call: TRBV7-2
d_call: TRBD1

cdr3_aa: CASSQVDSTYNEQFF
cdr3_nt: TGTGCCAGCAGCCAAGTGGACAGCACCTACAATGAGCAGTTCTTC
clone_size: once
j_call: TRBJ2-1
v_call: TRBV14
d_call: NA

cdr3_aa: CASSYSRFQPQHF
cdr3_nt: TGTGCCAGCAGTTACTCGAGGTTTCAGCCCCAGCATTTT
clone_size: NA
j_call: TRBJ1-5
v_call: TRBV6-5
d_call: NA

cdr3_aa: CASSSAGQGFEKLFF
cdr3_nt: TGCGCCAGCAGCTCCGCGGGACAGGGATTCGAAAAACTGTTTTTT
clone_size: NA
j_call: TRBJ1-4
v_call: TRBV5-1
d_call: TRBD1

cdr3_aa: CAWSVSFVEQFF
cdr3_nt: TGTGCCTGGAGTGTGAGTTTTGTTGAGCAGTTCTTC
clone_size: NA
j_call: TRBJ2-1
v_call: TRBV30
d_call: NA

cdr3_aa: CASSTERVRGRSEKLFF
cdr3_nt: TGTGCCAGCAGCACCGAGAGAGTCAGGGGGCGCAGTGAAAAACTGTTTTTT
clone_size: few
j_call: TRBJ1-4
v_call: TRBV5-8
d_call: TRBD1

cdr3_aa: CASRRSGPGELFF
cdr3_nt: TGTGCCAGCAGGAGGAGCGGACCCGGGGAGCTGTTTTTT
clone_size: NA
j_call: TRBJ2-2
v_call: TRBV6-1
d_call: NA

cdr3_aa: CASSQDRANTGELFF
cdr3_nt: TGTGCCAGCAGCCAAGATCGTGCAAACACCGGGGAGCTGTTTTTT
clone_size: NA
j_call: TRBJ2-2
v_call: TRBV14
d_call: NA

cdr3_aa: CASSLGVTPPLQYF
cdr3_nt: TGTGCCAGCAGTTTAGGGGTGACCCCTCCCCTCCAGTATTTT
clone_size: NA
j_call: TRBJ1-3
v_call: TRBV28
d_call: NA

cdr3_aa: CASSLSRGAGQPQHF
cdr3_nt: TGTGCCAGCAGCTTGTCCCGGGGGGCCGGGCAGCCCCAGCATTTT
clone_size: NA
j_call: TRBJ1-5
v_call: TRBV5-6
d_call: NA

cdr3_aa: CASSLIWDRGQETQYF
cdr3_nt: TGTGCCAGCAGCTTAATATGGGACAGGGGTCAAGAGACCCAGTACTTC
clone_size: NA
j_call: TRBJ2-5
v_call: TRBV7-6
d_call: TRBD1

cdr3_aa: CASSWGHRYEQYF
cdr3_nt: TGTGCCAGCAGTTGGGGACATCGCTACGAGCAGTACTTC
clone_size: NA
j_call: TRBJ2-7
v_call: TRBV27
d_call: NA

cdr3_aa: CASSLVVGQYNEQFF
cdr3_nt: TGCGCCAGCAGCTTGGTGGTTGGACAATACAATGAGCAGTTCTTC
clone_size: NA
j_call: TRBJ2-1
v_call: TRBV5-1
d_call: NA

cdr3_aa: CASSLPGSETQYF
cdr3_nt: TGTGCCAGCAGTTTACCAGGTAGCGAGACCCAGTACTTC
clone_size: once
j_call: TRBJ2-5
v_call: TRBV27
d_call: NA

cdr3_aa: CASSPDRVSPLHF
cdr3_nt: TGTGCCAGCAGCCCTGACAGGGTATCACCCCTCCACTTT
clone_size: NA
j_call: TRBJ1-6
v_call: TRBV14
d_call: TRBD1

cdr3_aa: CASSEISGNTIYF
cdr3_nt: TGCGCCAGCAGCGAAATCTCTGGAAACACCATATATTTT
clone_size: NA
j_call: TRBJ1-3
v_call: TRBV4-1
d_call: NA

cdr3_aa: CASTPPTGVGYTF
cdr3_nt: TGTGCCAGCACCCCACCGACAGGGGTCGGCTACACCTTC
clone_size: NA
j_call: TRBJ1-2
v_call: TRBV6-1
d_call: TRBD1

cdr3_aa: CASSLDTGRTDYGYTF
cdr3_nt: TGTGCCAGCAGCTTAGATACGGGGAGGACGGACTATGGCTACACCTTC
clone_size: NA
j_call: TRBJ1-2
v_call: TRBV7-2
d_call: NA

cdr3_aa: CASSLEVGYEQYF
cdr3_nt: TGTGCCAGCAGCTTAGAGGTGGGATACGAGCAGTACTTC
clone_size: NA
j_call: TRBJ2-7
v_call: TRBV7-7
d_call: NA

cdr3_aa: CSAGGDRDINEQFF
cdr3_nt: TGCAGCGCGGGGGGGGACAGGGACATCAATGAGCAGTTCTTC
clone_size: NA
j_call: TRBJ2-1
v_call: TRBV29-1
d_call: NA

cdr3_aa: CASSIGDLGEQYF
cdr3_nt: TGTGCCAGCAGCATCGGGGACTTAGGCGAGCAGTACTTC
clone_size: NA
j_call: TRBJ2-7
v_call: TRBV9
d_call: NA

cdr3_aa: CASSDGGQGNADTQYF
cdr3_nt: TGTGCCAGCAGTGATGGGGGACAGGGGAACGCAGATACGCAGTATTTT
clone_size: NA
j_call: TRBJ2-3
v_call: TRBV6-4
d_call: TRBD1

cdr3_aa: CASSSTPSYEQYF
cdr3_nt: TGTGCCAGCAGCTCAACCCCCAGCTACGAGCAGTACTTC
clone_size: NA
j_call: TRBJ2-7
v_call: TRBV7-2
d_call: NA

cdr3_aa: CASSSKREISYTQYF
cdr3_nt: TGTGCCAGCAGTTCTAAGCGGGAGATCAGTTATACGCAGTATTTT
clone_size: once
j_call: TRBJ2-3
v_call: TRBV27
d_call: TRBD2

cdr3_aa: CSAGQGLTEAFF
cdr3_nt: TGCAGCGCCGGACAGGGTTTGACTGAAGCTTTCTTT
clone_size: NA
j_call: TRBJ1-1
v_call: TRBV29-1
d_call: TRBD1

cdr3_aa: CASSLTPGAKGGEAFF
cdr3_nt: TGTGCCAGCAGTTTGACCCCAGGGGCCAAAGGAGGGGAAGCTTTCTTT
clone_size: NA
j_call: TRBJ1-1
v_call: TRBV28
d_call: NA

cdr3_aa: CASSYDRANTGELFF
cdr3_nt: TGCGCCAGCAGCTACGACAGGGCGAACACCGGGGAGCTGTTTTTT
clone_size: NA
j_call: TRBJ2-2
v_call: TRBV5-1
d_call: TRBD1

cdr3_aa: CASSEALMVTPQYF
cdr3_nt: TGTGCCAGCAGTGAAGCGCTTATGGTGACCCCGCAGTATTTT
clone_size: NA
j_call: TRBJ2-3
v_call: TRBV6-1
d_call: NA

cdr3_aa: CASSQGASLNEQFF
cdr3_nt: TGCGCCAGCAGCCAAGGGGCTAGCCTGAATGAGCAGTTCTTC
clone_size: NA
j_call: TRBJ2-1
v_call: TRBV4-1
d_call: NA

cdr3_aa: CASSVGGITDTQYF
cdr3_nt: TGTGCCAGCAGCGTAGGTGGGATCACAGATACGCAGTATTTT
clone_size: NA
j_call: TRBJ2-3
v_call: TRBV9
d_call: NA

cdr3_aa: CAIRTGGDGYGYTF
cdr3_nt: TGTGCCATCAGAACAGGGGGGGATGGGTATGGCTACACCTTC
clone_size: NA
j_call: TRBJ1-2
v_call: TRBV10-3
d_call: TRBD1

cdr3_aa: CASSQDGDIRSPQHF
cdr3_nt: TGCGCCAGCAGCCAAGATGGAGACATCCGATCGCCCCAGCATTTT
clone_size: NA
j_call: TRBJ1-5
v_call: TRBV4-3
d_call: NA

cdr3_aa: CASSLAGVSDYGYTF
cdr3_nt: TGTGCCAGCAGCTTGGCAGGGGTCTCGGACTATGGCTACACCTTC
clone_size: NA
j_call: TRBJ1-2
v_call: TRBV5-6
d_call: NA

cdr3_aa: CASSEWPGGQADTQYF
cdr3_nt: TGTGCCAGCAGTGAATGGCCAGGGGGTCAAGCAGATACGCAGTATTTT
clone_size: NA
j_call: TRBJ2-3
v_call: TRBV25-1
d_call: TRBD1

cdr3_aa: CASSGTGVYGYTF
cdr3_nt: TGCGCCAGCAGCGGGACAGGGGTCTATGGCTACACCTTC
clone_size: NA
j_call: TRBJ1-2
v_call: TRBV5-1
d_call: TRBD1

cdr3_aa: CASSEPNQETQYF
cdr3_nt: TGTGCCAGCAGTGAGCCAAACCAAGAGACCCAGTACTTC
clone_size: once
j_call: TRBJ2-5
v_call: TRBV5-4
d_call: NA

cdr3_aa: CASRKRGMNTEAFF
cdr3_nt: TGTGCCAGCCGTAAGAGAGGGATGAACACTGAAGCTTTCTTT
clone_size: NA
j_call: TRBJ1-1
v_call: TRBV6-5
d_call: NA

cdr3_aa: CASSEALGLLGTRETQYF
cdr3_nt: TGTGCCAGCAGTGAAGCGCTGGGATTATTGGGGACGAGAGAGACCCAGTACTTC
clone_size: NA
j_call: TRBJ2-5
v_call: TRBV2
d_call: NA

cdr3_aa: CASSRGPGQGTEKLFF
cdr3_nt: TGCGCCAGCAGCCGCGGACCGGGACAGGGTACTGAAAAACTGTTTTTT
clone_size: NA
j_call: TRBJ1-4
v_call: TRBV4-3
d_call: TRBD1

cdr3_aa: CLGGDKNYGYTF
cdr3_nt: TGCTTAGGGGGGGATAAGAACTATGGCTACACCTTC
clone_size: NA
j_call: TRBJ1-2
v_call: TRBV7-9
d_call: NA

cdr3_aa: CASSIPQAGVYEQFF
cdr3_nt: TGTGCCAGTAGTATCCCCCAAGCGGGAGTTTATGAGCAGTTCTTC
clone_size: NA
j_call: TRBJ2-1
v_call: TRBV19
d_call: TRBD2

cdr3_aa: CACHRGPINTGELFF
cdr3_nt: TGTGCCTGCCACAGGGGACCGATTAACACCGGGGAGCTGTTTTTT
clone_size: NA
j_call: TRBJ2-2
v_call: TRBV30
d_call: TRBD1

cdr3_aa: CATSRQLSETQYF
cdr3_nt: TGTGCCACCAGCAGGCAGCTCTCAGAGACCCAGTACTTC
clone_size: NA
j_call: TRBJ2-5
v_call: TRBV15
d_call: NA

cdr3_aa: CASSAGLVSYEQYF
cdr3_nt: TGTGCCAGCAGCGCCGGACTAGTAAGCTACGAGCAGTACTTC
clone_size: once
j_call: TRBJ2-7
v_call: TRBV9
d_call: TRBD2

cdr3_aa: CASSVGGGSTYNEQFF
cdr3_nt: TGTGCCAGCAGCGTAGGTGGCGGGAGTACCTACAATGAGCAGTTCTTC
clone_size: NA
j_call: TRBJ2-1
v_call: TRBV9
d_call: TRBD2

cdr3_aa: CASSDPRQPFTGNTIYF
cdr3_nt: TGTGCCAGCAGTGACCCTCGTCAGCCATTTACAGGAAACACCATATATTTT
clone_size: NA
j_call: TRBJ1-3
v_call: TRBV25-1
d_call: NA

cdr3_aa: CASGFTVTDTQYF
cdr3_nt: TGTGCTAGTGGTTTTACAGTCACAGATACGCAGTATTTT
clone_size: NA
j_call: TRBJ2-3
v_call: TRBV12-5
d_call: NA

cdr3_aa: CASKLAGPSYEQYF
cdr3_nt: TGTGCCAGCAAGCTAGCGGGACCCTCCTACGAGCAGTACTTC
clone_size: NA
j_call: TRBJ2-7
v_call: TRBV2
d_call: TRBD2